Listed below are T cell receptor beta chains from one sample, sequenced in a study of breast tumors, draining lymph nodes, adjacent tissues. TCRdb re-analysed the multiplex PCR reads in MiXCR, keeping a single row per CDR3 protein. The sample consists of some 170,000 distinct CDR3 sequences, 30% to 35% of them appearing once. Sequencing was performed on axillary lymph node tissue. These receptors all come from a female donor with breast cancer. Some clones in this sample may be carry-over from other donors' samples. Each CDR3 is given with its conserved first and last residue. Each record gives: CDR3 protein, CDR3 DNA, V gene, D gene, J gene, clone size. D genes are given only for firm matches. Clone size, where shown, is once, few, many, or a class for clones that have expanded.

CDR3 protein: CSARESSGVDVETQYF
CDR3 DNA: TGCAGTGCTAGAGAGTCGTCAGGGGTGGATGTGGAGACCCAGTACTTC
V gene: TRBV20-1
D gene: .
J gene: TRBJ2-5
clone size: .

CDR3 protein: CASSARLEAEAFF
CDR3 DNA: TGTGCCAGCAGCGCCAGACTTGAGGCTGAAGCTTTCTTT
V gene: TRBV9
D gene: .
J gene: TRBJ1-1
clone size: .

CDR3 protein: CAWATSGGRRKTQYF
CDR3 DNA: TGTGCCTGGGCGACTAGCGGGGGCCGGCGGAAGACCCAGTACTTC
V gene: TRBV30
D gene: TRBD2
J gene: TRBJ2-5
clone size: many

CDR3 protein: CASSFATLSLSGNTIYF
CDR3 DNA: TGTGCCAGCAGTTTCGCCACCCTTTCTCTCTCTGGAAACACCATATATTTT
V gene: TRBV28
D gene: .
J gene: TRBJ1-3
clone size: many

CDR3 protein: CASRRQGGAYEQYF
CDR3 DNA: TGTGCCAGCAGGAGACAGGGGGGAGCCTACGAGCAGTACTTC
V gene: TRBV6-2/TRBV6-3
D gene: TRBD1
J gene: TRBJ2-7
clone size: many

CDR3 protein: CASSIHGAQNNEQFF
CDR3 DNA: TGTGCCAGTAGTATTCATGGGGCCCAAAACAATGAGCAGTTCTTC
V gene: TRBV19
D gene: .
J gene: TRBJ2-1
clone size: many

CDR3 protein: CASSLAIGREEFF
CDR3 DNA: TGTGCCAGCAGCTTAGCGATCGGCAGGGAGGAGTTCTTC
V gene: TRBV7-2
D gene: .
J gene: TRBJ2-1
clone size: many

CDR3 protein: CAWRATGAHSGYTF
CDR3 DNA: TGTGCCTGGAGGGCGACAGGGGCCCATAGTGGCTACACCTTC
V gene: TRBV30
D gene: TRBD1
J gene: TRBJ1-2
clone size: few

CDR3 protein: CSVERRGGADYGYTF
CDR3 DNA: TGCAGCGTTGAAAGGAGGGGGGGCGCCGACTATGGCTACACCTTC
V gene: TRBV29-1
D gene: .
J gene: TRBJ1-2
clone size: many

CDR3 protein: CASSDQGTGANVLTF
CDR3 DNA: TGCGCCAGCAGTGATCAAGGGACCGGGGCCAACGTCCTGACTTTC
V gene: TRBV10-2
D gene: .
J gene: TRBJ2-6
clone size: many

CDR3 protein: CASSLSGQGVVNEQFF
CDR3 DNA: TGTGCCAGCAGTTTATCGGGACAGGGGGTCGTAAATGAGCAGTTCTTC
V gene: TRBV27
D gene: TRBD1
J gene: TRBJ2-1
clone size: few

CDR3 protein: CASSNGRDANQPQHF
CDR3 DNA: TGTGCCAGCAGCAACGGACGGGATGCCAATCAGCCCCAGCATTTT
V gene: TRBV7-2
D gene: .
J gene: TRBJ1-5
clone size: few

CDR3 protein: CASSSSRTRDLSYEQYF
CDR3 DNA: TGTGCCAGCAGCTCTTCACGGACGAGGGACCTATCCTACGAGCAGTACTTC
V gene: TRBV7-2
D gene: .
J gene: TRBJ2-7
clone size: many

CDR3 protein: CASSSVQGSGNTIYF
CDR3 DNA: TGTGCCAGCAGCTCCGTACAGGGTTCTGGAAACACCATATATTTT
V gene: TRBV7-9
D gene: .
J gene: TRBJ1-3
clone size: many

CDR3 protein: CASSDPGSTPLHF
CDR3 DNA: TGTGCCAGCAGTGATCCAGGGTCGACACCCCTCCACTTT
V gene: TRBV2
D gene: .
J gene: TRBJ1-6
clone size: many

CDR3 protein: CASREGGELFF
CDR3 DNA: TGTGCCAGCAGAGAAGGCGGGGAGCTGTTTTTT
V gene: TRBV12-3/TRBV12-4
D gene: .
J gene: TRBJ2-2
clone size: many

CDR3 protein: CASGPPDIYGYTF
CDR3 DNA: TGTGCCAGCGGTCCCCCGGACATCTATGGCTACACCTTC
V gene: TRBV12-3/TRBV12-4
D gene: .
J gene: TRBJ1-2
clone size: .

CDR3 protein: CASSLDRTYEQYF
CDR3 DNA: TGTGCCAGCAGCTTAGACAGAACCTACGAGCAGTACTTC
V gene: TRBV11-3
D gene: .
J gene: TRBJ2-7
clone size: many

CDR3 protein: CASPSGGRSNNEQFF
CDR3 DNA: TGTGCCAGCCCGAGCGGCGGGAGGTCAAACAATGAGCAGTTCTTC
V gene: TRBV11-3
D gene: TRBD2
J gene: TRBJ2-1
clone size: many

CDR3 protein: CASSQVDSYNEQFF
CDR3 DNA: TGTGCCAGCAGCCAAGTGGACAGCTACAATGAGCAGTTCTTC
V gene: TRBV4-2
D gene: .
J gene: TRBJ2-1
clone size: many

CDR3 protein: CASSRSERGRGYTF
CDR3 DNA: TGTGCCAGCAGCCGCTCCGAGAGGGGGCGGGGCTACACCTTC
V gene: TRBV28
D gene: TRBD1
J gene: TRBJ1-2
clone size: .

CDR3 protein: CASSSRIGGTYNEQFF
CDR3 DNA: TGTGCCAGCAGCTCGCGAATTGGGGGGACATACAATGAGCAGTTCTTC
V gene: TRBV5-4
D gene: .
J gene: TRBJ2-1
clone size: .

CDR3 protein: CASSYLRQGITYEQYF
CDR3 DNA: TGTGCCAGCAGTTACCTTAGACAGGGGATTACTTACGAGCAGTACTTC
V gene: TRBV6-6
D gene: TRBD1
J gene: TRBJ2-7
clone size: .